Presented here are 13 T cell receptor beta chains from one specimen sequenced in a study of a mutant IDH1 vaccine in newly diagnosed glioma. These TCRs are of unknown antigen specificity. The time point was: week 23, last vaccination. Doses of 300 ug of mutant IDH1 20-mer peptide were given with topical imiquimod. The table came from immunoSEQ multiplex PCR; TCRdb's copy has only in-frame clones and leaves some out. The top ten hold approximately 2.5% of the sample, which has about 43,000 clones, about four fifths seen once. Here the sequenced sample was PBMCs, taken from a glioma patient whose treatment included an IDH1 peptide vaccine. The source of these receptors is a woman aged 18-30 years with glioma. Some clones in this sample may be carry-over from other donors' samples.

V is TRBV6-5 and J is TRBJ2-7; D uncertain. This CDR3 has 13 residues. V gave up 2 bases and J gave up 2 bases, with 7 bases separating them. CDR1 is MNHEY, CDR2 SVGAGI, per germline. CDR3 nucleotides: TGTGCCAGCAGTTACGGGCAGACCTACGAGCAGTACTTC. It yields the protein CASSYGQTYEQYF.

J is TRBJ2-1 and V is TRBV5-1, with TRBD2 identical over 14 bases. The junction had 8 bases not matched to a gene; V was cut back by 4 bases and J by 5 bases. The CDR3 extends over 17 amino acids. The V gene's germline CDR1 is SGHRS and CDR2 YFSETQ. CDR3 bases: TGCGCCAGCAGCGGAGGGACTAGCGGGAGATCCCACAATGAGCAGTTCTTC. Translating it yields CASSGGTSGRSHNEQFF.

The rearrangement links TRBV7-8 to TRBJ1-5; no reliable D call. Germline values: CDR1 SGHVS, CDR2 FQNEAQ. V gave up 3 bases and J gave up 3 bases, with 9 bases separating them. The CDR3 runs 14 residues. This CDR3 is CASSLRQPNQPQHF. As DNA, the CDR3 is TGTGCCAGCAGCTTGAGGCAGCCCAATCAGCCCCAGCATTTT.

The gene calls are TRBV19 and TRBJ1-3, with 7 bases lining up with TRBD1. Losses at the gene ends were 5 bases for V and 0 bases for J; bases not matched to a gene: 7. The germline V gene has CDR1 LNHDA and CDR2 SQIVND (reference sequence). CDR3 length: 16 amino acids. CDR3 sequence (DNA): TGTGCCAGTAGTGAACAGGGGACCCGCTCTGGAAACACCATATATTTT. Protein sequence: CASSEQGTRSGNTIYF.

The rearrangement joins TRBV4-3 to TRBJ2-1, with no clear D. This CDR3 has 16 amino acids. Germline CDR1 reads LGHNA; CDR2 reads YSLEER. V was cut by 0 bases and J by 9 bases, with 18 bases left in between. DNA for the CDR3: TGCGCCAGCAGCCAAGATCGAATACCCCATCGCGGTGAGCAGTTCTTC. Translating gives CASSQDRIPHRGEQFF.

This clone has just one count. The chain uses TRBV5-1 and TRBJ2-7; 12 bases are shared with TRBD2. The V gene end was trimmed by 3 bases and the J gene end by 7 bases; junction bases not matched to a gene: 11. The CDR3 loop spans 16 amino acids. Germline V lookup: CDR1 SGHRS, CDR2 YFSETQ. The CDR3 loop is CASSSILAGGPGEQYF. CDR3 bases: TGCGCCAGCAGCTCTATCCTAGCGGGAGGGCCGGGTGAGCAGTACTTC. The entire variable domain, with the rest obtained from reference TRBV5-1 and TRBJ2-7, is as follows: KAGVTQTPRYLIKTRGQQVTLSCSPISGHRSVSWYQQTPGQGLQFLFEYFSETQRNKGNFPGRFSGRQFSNSRSEMNVSTLELGDSALYLCASSSILAGGPGEQYFGPGTRLTVT.

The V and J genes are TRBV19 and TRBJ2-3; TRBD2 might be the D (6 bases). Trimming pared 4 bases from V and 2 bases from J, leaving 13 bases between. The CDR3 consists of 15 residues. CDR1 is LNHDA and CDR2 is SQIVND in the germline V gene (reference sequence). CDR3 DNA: TGTGCCAGTAGTAAGGAGGGGCGGCACACAGATACGCAGTATTTT. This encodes CASSKEGRHTDTQYF.

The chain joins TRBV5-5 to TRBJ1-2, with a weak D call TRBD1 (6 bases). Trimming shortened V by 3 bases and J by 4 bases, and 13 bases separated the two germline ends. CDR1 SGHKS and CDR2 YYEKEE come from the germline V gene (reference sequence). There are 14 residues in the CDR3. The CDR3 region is CASSSFGGAYGYTF. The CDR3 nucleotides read TGTGCCAGCAGCTCGTTCGGGGGGGCCTATGGCTACACCTTC. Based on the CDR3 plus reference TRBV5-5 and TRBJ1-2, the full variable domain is DAGVTQSPTHLIKTRGQQVTLRCSPISGHKSVSWYQQVLGQGPQFIFQYYEKEERGRGNFPDRFSARQFPNYSSELNVNALLLGDSALYLCASSSFGGAYGYTFGSGTRLTVV.

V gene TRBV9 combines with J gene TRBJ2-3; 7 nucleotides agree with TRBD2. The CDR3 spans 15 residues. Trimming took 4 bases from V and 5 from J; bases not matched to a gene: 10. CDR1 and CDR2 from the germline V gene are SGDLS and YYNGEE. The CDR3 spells CASSPEGGKKDTQYF. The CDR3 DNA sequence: TGTGCCAGCAGCCCAGAGGGAGGGAAGAAAGATACGCAGTATTTT.

The CDR3 reads CASNMDRYEQYF. CDR3 sequence (DNA): TGTGCCAGCAATATGGACAGATACGAGCAGTACTTC. J is TRBJ2-7 and V is TRBV2, with D perhaps TRBD1 (6 bases). The germline V gene has CDR1 SNHLY and CDR2 FYNNEI. The V gene lost 7 bases and the J gene lost 4 bases, with 11 bases spanning the gap. The CDR3 has 12 amino acids.

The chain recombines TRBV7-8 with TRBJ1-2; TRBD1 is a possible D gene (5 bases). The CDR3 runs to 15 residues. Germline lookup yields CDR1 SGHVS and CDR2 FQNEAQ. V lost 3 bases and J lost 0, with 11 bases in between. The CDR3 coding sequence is TGTGCCAGCAGCTTTTCGACAGAAGCTAACTATGGCTACACCTTC. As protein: CASSFSTEANYGYTF.

CDR3 sequence: CASSPALAGGNNEQFF. The CDR3 DNA reads TGTGCCAGCAGCCCAGCACTAGCGGGGGGCAACAATGAGCAGTTCTTC. The V call is TRBV5-6, the J call TRBJ2-1; TRBD2 matches 12 bases. The CDR3 consists of 16 residues. The ends lost 4 bases at V and 5 bases at J; junction bases unmatched: 7. The germline CDR1 and CDR2 sequences are SGHDT and YYEEEE. Full variable domain (remainder filled in from reference TRBV5-6 and TRBJ2-1): DAGVTQSPTHLIKTRGQQVTLRCSPKSGHDTVSWYQQALGQGPQFIFQYYEEEERQRGNFPDRFSGHQFPNYSSELNVNALLLGDSALYLCASSPALAGGNNEQFFGPGTRLTVL.

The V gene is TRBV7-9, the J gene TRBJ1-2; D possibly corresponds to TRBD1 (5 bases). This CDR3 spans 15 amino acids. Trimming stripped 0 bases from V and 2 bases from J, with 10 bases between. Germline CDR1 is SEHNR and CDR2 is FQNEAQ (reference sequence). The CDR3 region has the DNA TGTGCCAGCAGCTTAGCATCGGCAGGGAACTATGGCTACACCTTC. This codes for CASSLASAGNYGYTF.